The 18 T cell receptor beta chains reported below all come from one sample, sequenced in a study of blood T cell repertoires in COVID-19. Here immunoSEQ multiplex PCR was the method, and the copy in TCRdb shows in-frame clones only, minus some. The sample carries 190,000 or so clones, 90% recorded once. The sample comprised peripheral blood. All receptors come from a man aged 50 to 60 with acute or convalescent COVID-19.

The V and J genes are TRBV20-1 and TRBJ2-5; 7 nucleotides match TRBD2. The V segment lost 4 bases and the J segment 9 bases; nucleotides outside the gene matches: 14. Germline CDR1 is DFQATT and CDR2 is SNEGSKA (reference sequence). The CDR3 contains 14 residues. The CDR3 DNA reads TGCAGTGCTACTGAACTGGGGGGGGTTTCGGCCCAGTACTTC. This gives the protein CSATELGGVSAQYF.

V and J are TRBV6-5 and TRBJ1-3; TRBD1 matches at 7 bases. The CDR3 length is 16 residues. V was pared by 2 bases and J by 1 base, with 5 bases of the junction left unmatched. From germline, CDR1 is MNHEY and CDR2 SVGAGI. The CDR3 here is CASSYRGLQSGNTIYF. CDR3 nucleotide sequence: TGTGCCAGCAGTTACAGGGGGCTGCAATCTGGAAACACCATATATTTT.

This chain's CDR3 is CASSPGLAGENTGELFF. For the CDR3, the DNA is TGCGCCAGCAGCCCCGGACTAGCGGGCGAGAACACCGGGGAGCTGTTTTTT. The V gene is TRBV5-1, the J gene TRBJ2-2; 11 bases line up with TRBD2. Germline trimming cut 4 bases from V and 1 base from J; bases unmatched to any gene: 6. There are 17 residues in the CDR3. Germline assignment: CDR1 SGHRS and CDR2 YFSETQ. Full variable domain (remainder filled in from reference TRBV5-1 and TRBJ2-2): KAGVTQTPRYLIKTRGQQVTLSCSPISGHRSVSWYQQTPGQGLQFLFEYFSETQRNKGNFPGRFSGRQFSNSRSEMNVSTLELGDSALYLCASSPGLAGENTGELFFGEGSRLTVL.

The CDR3, as DNA: TGTGCCAGCAGCCCCCAGGGACTAGCTAGAGATACGCAGTATTTT. Translated: CASSPQGLARDTQYF. The rearrangement uses TRBV7-3 and TRBJ2-3; 9 nucleotides agree with TRBD2. With 5 bases clipped from V and 5 bases from J, the junction kept 8 bases outside the gene matches. The CDR3 covers 15 residues. In germline, CDR1 is SGHTA, CDR2 FQGTGA.

This chain uses TRBV7-9 with TRBJ2-1; TRBD2 agrees at 13 bases. This CDR3 has 15 amino acids. The V and J ends lost 4 bases and 4 bases, in that order; junction bases with no gene match: 1. Germline V gives CDR1 SEHNR, CDR2 FQNEAQ (reference sequence). The CDR3 bases are TGTGCCAGCAGCTCGGGACTAGCGGGATACAATGAGCAGTTCTTC. Protein product: CASSSGLAGYNEQFF.

This chain uses TRBV27 with TRBJ1-5; no definite D call. The CDR3 extends over 14 amino acids. Germline CDR1 MNHEY, CDR2 SMNVEV (reference sequence). The CDR3 region is CVIDAPGSNQPQHF. As DNA, the CDR3 is TGTGTGATTGATGCTCCGGGGAGCAATCAGCCCCAGCATTTT.

The V and J genes are TRBV29-1 and TRBJ2-1; 8 bases agree with TRBD2. The CDR3 totals 14 residues. CDR1 and CDR2 from the germline V gene are SQVTM and ANQGSEA. V was clipped by 0 bases and J by 4 bases; unmatched bases: 2. The CDR3 sequence is CSVEELAEYNEQFF. CDR3 nucleotide sequence: TGCAGCGTTGAAGAACTAGCGGAATACAATGAGCAGTTCTTC.

The chain carries TRBV5-1 and TRBJ2-7, with D possibly TRBD2 on 5 matching bases. With 4 bases removed from V and 1 base from J, the gap between germline ends came to 18 bases. This CDR3 region has 16 residues. The germline CDR1 and CDR2 sequences are SGHRS and YFSETQ. Here the CDR3 DNA reads TGCGCCAGCAGCCAGAGGAGCGGCTCTCGGTCCTACGAGCAGTACTTC. This sequence encodes CASSQRSGSRSYEQYF. The whole variable domain, filled in from reference TRBV5-1 and TRBJ2-7, reads KAGVTQTPRYLIKTRGQQVTLSCSPISGHRSVSWYQQTPGQGLQFLFEYFSETQRNKGNFPGRFSGRQFSNSRSEMNVSTLELGDSALYLCASSQRSGSRSYEQYFGPGTRLTVT.

The chain is built from TRBV18 and TRBJ1-1; D gene uncertain. Looked up from germline, CDR1 is KGHSH and CDR2 is LQKENI. V was clipped by 3 bases and J by 5 bases, with 7 bases between them. The length of the CDR3 is 12 residues. The CDR3 loop reads CASSPPGTEAFF. The CDR3 bases are TGTGCCAGCTCACCCCCAGGTACTGAAGCTTTCTTT.

The rearrangement uses TRBV10-3 and TRBJ2-1; D is perhaps TRBD1 (6 bases). V was trimmed by 6 bases and J by 5 bases, leaving 11 bases between them. The CDR3 covers 13 residues. Germline values: CDR1 ENHRY, CDR2 SYGVKD. The CDR3 DNA is TGTGCCATCAGCTCTGAGGGGGACAATGAGCAGTTCTTC. Protein product: CAISSEGDNEQFF.

This clone was recorded a few times. The chain joins TRBV12-3 or TRBV12-4 to TRBJ1-2, with 10 bases identical to TRBD1. CDR3 size: 13 residues. After removal of 6 bases from V and 7 bases from J, the junction contained 5 bases not matched to a gene. The DNA of the CDR3 is TGTGCCAGCAGCCGACAGGGGGCGGCTGGCTACACCTTC. Translating gives CASSRQGAAGYTF.

The J gene is TRBJ2-5, the V gene TRBV5-1; D is undetermined. The CDR3 extends over 14 amino acids. Germline CDR1 is SGHRS and CDR2 is YFSETQ. V shed 2 bases and J shed 5 bases, with 13 bases lying between them. CDR3 nucleotide sequence: TGCGCCAGCAGCTTTAGTAGTTCCGAGGAGACCCAGTACTTC. Its translation is CASSFSSSEETQYF.

V is TRBV18 and J is TRBJ1-1, with D perhaps TRBD1 (5 bases). CDR3 length: 15 residues. V lost 0 bases and J lost 3, with 11 bases in between. From germline, CDR1 is KGHSH and CDR2 LQKENI. The CDR3 spells CASSPPKGADTEAFF. In nucleotides, the CDR3 is TGTGCCAGCTCACCACCAAAAGGGGCTGACACTGAAGCTTTCTTT.

V is TRBV27 and J is TRBJ1-5; D is possibly TRBD1 (5 bases). The CDR3 sequence is 13 residues long. Germline V gene data show CDR1 as MNHEY and CDR2 as SMNVEV (reference sequence). V was shortened by 3 bases and J by 7 bases, with 10 bases between the two germline ends. CDR3 in amino acids: CASSFRGFQPQHF. The DNA of the CDR3 is TGTGCCAGCAGTTTCCGGGGGTTCCAGCCCCAGCATTTT.

The chain uses TRBV7-9 and TRBJ2-3, with TRBD2 matching over 9 bases. CDR1 is SEHNR, CDR2 FQNEAQ, per germline (reference sequence). V was pared by 4 bases and J by 2 bases, with 13 bases of the junction left unmatched. The CDR3 is 18 amino acids. The CDR3: CASSSRDWLAGFTDTQYF. CDR3 nucleotides: TGTGCCAGCAGCTCCCGAGACTGGCTAGCGGGGTTCACAGATACGCAGTATTTT.

This clone showed up just a few times. The chain carries TRBV7-2 and TRBJ2-5; 12 bases agree with TRBD1. V dropped 6 bases and J dropped 4; count of bases not matched to a gene: 9. This CDR3 region has 16 residues. CDR1 SGHTA and CDR2 FQGNSA come from the germline V gene. CDR3 loop: CASSQGGQGAGETQYF. The CDR3 bases are TGTGCCAGCAGTCAGGGGGGACAGGGGGCGGGAGAGACCCAGTACTTC. Full variable domain (outside the CDR3, taken from reference TRBV7-2 and TRBJ2-5): GAGVSQSPSNKVTEKGKDVELRCDPISGHTALYWYRQSLGQGLEFLIYFQGNSAPDKSGLPSDRFSAERTGGSVSTLTIQRTQQEDSAVYLCASSQGGQGAGETQYFGPGTRLLVL.

The rearrangement links TRBV11-3 to TRBJ1-1; D unclear. The V gene lost 3 bases and the J gene lost 1 base, with 3 bases spanning the gap. The CDR3 runs to 12 residues. Germline assignment: CDR1 SGHNT and CDR2 YENEEA. The CDR3 protein is CASSFSNTEAFF. Written as DNA, the CDR3 is TGTGCCAGCAGCTTCTCGAACACTGAAGCTTTCTTT. Full variable domain (missing parts from reference TRBV11-3 and TRBJ1-1): EAGVVQSPRYKIIEKKQPVAFWCNPISGHNTLYWYLQNLGQGPELLIRYENEEAVDDSQLPKDRFSAERLKGVDSTLKIQPAELGDSAVYLCASSFSNTEAFFGQGTRLTVV.

To note about this clone: Other DNA sequences in this sample translate to the same CDR3. The chain couples TRBV11-1 to TRBJ2-1, with 7 nucleotides matching TRBD1. V lost 5 bases to trimming and J lost 0 bases; unmatched junction nucleotides: 4. The germline gives CDR1 SGHAT, CDR2 FQDESV (reference sequence). The CDR3 loop spans 15 amino acids. CDR3 sequence (DNA): TGTGCCAGCAGCCCCAGGGACAGCTCCTACAATGAGCAGTTCTTC. Amino acid sequence: CASSPRDSSYNEQFF. Variable domain in full (rest from reference TRBV11-1 and TRBJ2-1): EAEVAQSPRYKITEKSQAVAFWCDPISGHATLYWYRQILGQGPELLVQFQDESVVDDSQLPKDRFSAERLKGVDSTLKIQPAELGDSAMYLCASSPRDSSYNEQFFGPGTRLTVL.